The 14 T cell receptor beta chains in this list originate from one sample, sequenced in a study of Graves' ophthalmopathy and Graves' hyperthyroidism. TCR beta CDR3 regions were amplified from RNA transcripts. The library came from an HTBI-primed first-round RT-PCR and a second-round multiplex PCR. TCRdb called the multiplex PCR reads again in MiXCR, with one record for every CDR3 protein. The sample lists 600,000 to 950,000 distinct CDR3 sequences, about 44% seen once, with 40% to 55% in the top ten. Sequenced input: peripheral blood. Receptors were obtained from an adult man with Graves' ophthalmopathy.

This clonotype was counted only a few times. The chain carries TRBV29-1 and TRBJ1-2; D is uncertain. V was trimmed by 3 bases and J by 6 bases, leaving 17 bases between them. The CDR3 length is 14 residues. CDR1 is SQVTM and CDR2 is ANQGSEA in the germline V gene. CDR3 amino acids: CSVDDSGGIDGYTF. CDR3 nucleotides: TGCAGCGTTGACGACTCCGGAGGAATAGATGGCTACACCTTC.

This clonotype was counted at least ten times. This chain links TRBV19 with TRBJ1-4; D perhaps matches TRBD1 (5 bases). The ends were cut back, 7 bases at V and 5 bases at J, with 14 bases in the middle. This CDR3 is built from 14 residues. The germline V gene has CDR1 LNHDA and CDR2 SQIVND (reference sequence). CDR3: CASNGGTGNEKLFF. The CDR3 DNA reads TGTGCCAGTAATGGTGGGACGGGAAATGAAAAACTGTTTTTT. Full variable domain (rest looked up from reference TRBV19 and TRBJ1-4): DGGITQSPKYLFRKEGQNVTLSCEQNLNHDAMYWYRQDPGQGLRLIYYSQIVNDFQKGDIAEGYSVSREKKESFPLTVTSAQKNPTAFYLCASNGGTGNEKLFFGSGTQLSVL.

The chain recombines TRBV20-1 with TRBJ2-2; D uncertain. Trimming took off 3 bases at V and 5 bases at J, with 4 bases between the two ends. The CDR3 covers 11 residues. Germline assignment: CDR1 DFQATT and CDR2 SNEGSKA (reference sequence). CDR3 bases: TGCAGTGCTAGTACAACCGGGGAGCTGTTTTTT. It codes for CSASTTGELFF.

This chain joins TRBV10-2 and TRBJ1-1; D call uncertain. The CDR3 spans 17 residues. Germline-derived CDR1 and CDR2 are WSHSY and SAAADI. V lost 6 bases to trimming and J lost 0 bases, with 20 bases between them. CDR3 sequence reads: CASSPQPGRTMNTEAFF. CDR3 DNA sequence: TGCGCCAGCAGCCCTCAACCGGGCAGAACTATGAACACTGAAGCTTTCTTT.

Concerning this clonotype itself: Likely a read error: the CDR3 ends without its conserved phenylalanine or tryptophan. It is unclear where the CDR3 begins or ends on the DNA, so no DNA is shown, and the CDR3 is as TCRdb lists it. The chain links TRBV15 to TRBJ2-5; TRBD1 was called by the table and not checked on the DNA. Germline V gene data show CDR1 as LNHNV and CDR2 as YYDKDF (reference sequence). The CDR3 spans 9 amino acids, including both terminal residues. CDR3 in amino acids: CATSRITGV.

This clonotype was seen ten or more times. Here the CDR3 DNA reads TGTGCCACCAGCAGAGATCGAGCGGGGAGGGGAGAGACCCAGTACTTC. Translation: CATSRDRAGRGETQYF. This chain links TRBV15 with TRBJ2-5, with 7 bases that match TRBD2. Unmatched junction bases numbered 8, after V lost 0 bases and J lost 4 bases. Germline V gene sequence: CDR1 LNHNV, CDR2 YYDKDF (reference sequence). The CDR3 length is 16 residues.

This chain uses TRBV7-9 with TRBJ2-7; D may be TRBD2 (6 bases). This CDR3 has 17 amino acids. V lost 0 bases to trimming and J lost 1 base, with 16 bases between them. Germline V gives CDR1 SEHNR, CDR2 FQNEAQ (reference sequence). CDR3 DNA: TGTGCCAGCAGCTTAGCAGGCGGGACCGTGAAATCCTACGAGCAGTACTTC. Residues: CASSLAGGTVKSYEQYF.

Comment on this clonotype: A much larger clone is a single base away; this may be a read error. The final CDR3 position lacks the conserved phenylalanine or tryptophan, pointing to a likely read error. CDR3 sequence: CASSSHHTEAFL. In DNA, the CDR3 is TGTGCCAGCAGCTCCCACCACACTGAAGCTTTCCTT. The J gene is TRBJ1-1, the V gene TRBV7-9; D unclear. Germline V gene data show CDR1 as SEHNR and CDR2 as FQNEAQ (reference sequence). The ends were cut back, 4 bases at V and 3 bases at J, with 6 bases in the middle. This CDR3 contains 12 residues.

This chain uses TRBV2 with TRBJ2-5; maybe TRBD2 (6 bases). The V end was cut by 2 bases, the J end by 4 bases, with 11 bases between. Germline V CDR1 and CDR2: SNHLY, FYNNEI. CDR3 length: 14 residues. CDR3: CASSEKLAPETQYF. CDR3 in DNA: TGTGCCAGCAGTGAAAAACTAGCCCCAGAGACCCAGTACTTC.

CDR3 protein: CASSQDYETEAFF. For the CDR3, the DNA is TGCGCCAGCAGCCAAGACTACGAAACTGAAGCTTTCTTT. The chain recombines TRBV4-1 with TRBJ1-1, with no clear D. The CDR3 loop spans 13 amino acids. The V gene lost 0 bases and the J gene lost 5 bases, with 7 bases spanning the gap. Germline values: CDR1 MGHRA, CDR2 YSYEKL.

This clonotype was detected many times. This rearrangement joins TRBV5-1 to TRBJ1-2; perhaps TRBD1 as D (5 bases). The germline V gene encodes CDR1 SGHRS and CDR2 YFSETQ. CDR3 length equals 13 residues. V shed 4 bases and J shed 6 bases, with 13 bases lying between them. The CDR3 reads CASSRTQGNGYTF. DNA of the CDR3: TGCGCCAGCAGCCGCACTCAGGGAAATGGCTACACCTTC.

Of note for this clonotype: The junction differs from germline at one of its ends, possibly a read error. The gene calls are TRBV10-2 and TRBJ1-5; TRBD1 might be the D (6 bases). The CDR3 loop spans 13 amino acids. In germline, CDR1 is WSHSY, CDR2 SAAADI. CDR3 region: CASRRDTHQPQHF. Written as DNA, the CDR3 is TGTGCCAGCAGACGGGACACCCATCAGCCCCAGCATTTT.

As concerns this clonotype: One end of the junction is discordant with germline, which a read error may explain. The V gene is TRBV29-1, the J gene TRBJ1-1, with 8 bases matching TRBD1. From germline, CDR1 is SQVTM and CDR2 ANQGSEA. This CDR3 spans 12 amino acids. In nucleotides, the CDR3 is TGCAGCGGGGAACAGGGGGACACTGAAGCCTTCTTT. Its protein product is CSGEQGDTEAFF.

This clonotype has ten or more counts. The rearrangement links TRBV7-8 to TRBJ2-2; 9 bases match TRBD2. Losses at the gene ends were 3 bases for V and 1 base for J; bases not matched to a gene: 3. Germline-derived CDR1 and CDR2 are SGHVS and FQNEAQ. The CDR3 covers 16 residues. In DNA, the CDR3 is TGTGCCAGCAGCTTTAGCGGGGGCCTGAACACCGGGGAGCTGTTTTTT. Its protein is CASSFSGGLNTGELFF.